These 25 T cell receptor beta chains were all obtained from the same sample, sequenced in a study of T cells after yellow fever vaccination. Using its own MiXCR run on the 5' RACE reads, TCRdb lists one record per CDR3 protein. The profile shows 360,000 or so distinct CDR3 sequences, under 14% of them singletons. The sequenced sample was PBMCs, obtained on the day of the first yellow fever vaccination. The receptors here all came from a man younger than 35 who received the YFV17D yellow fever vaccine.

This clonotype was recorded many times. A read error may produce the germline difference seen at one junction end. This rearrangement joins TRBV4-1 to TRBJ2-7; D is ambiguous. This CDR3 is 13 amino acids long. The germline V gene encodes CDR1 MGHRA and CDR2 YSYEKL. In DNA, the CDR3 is TGTGCCAGCAGCCAAGATCTCTCCTACGAGCAGTACTTC. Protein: CASSQDLSYEQYF.

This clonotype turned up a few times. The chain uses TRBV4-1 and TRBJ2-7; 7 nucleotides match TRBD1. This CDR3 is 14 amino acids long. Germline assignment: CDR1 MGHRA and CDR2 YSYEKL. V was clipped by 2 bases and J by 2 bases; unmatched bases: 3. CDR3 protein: CASSQRTGTYEQYF. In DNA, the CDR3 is TGCGCCAGCAGCCAAAGGACAGGAACCTACGAGCAGTACTTC.

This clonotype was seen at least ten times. CDR3 loop: CASLLADYTDTQYF. The CDR3 DNA follows: TGCGCCAGTCTACTAGCGGACTACACAGATACGCAGTATTTT. The V call is TRBV5-1, the J call TRBJ2-3; 8 bases align to TRBD2. The CDR3 has 14 residues. The germline CDR1 and CDR2 sequences are SGHRS and YFSETQ. V lost 8 bases and J lost 2; bases outside the gene matches: 7. Supplemented by reference TRBV5-1 and TRBJ2-3, the full variable domain reads KAGVTQTPRYLIKTRGQQVTLSCSPISGHRSVSWYQQTPGQGLQFLFEYFSETQRNKGNFPGRFSGRQFSNSRSEMNVSTLELGDSALYLCASLLADYTDTQYFGPGTRLTVL.

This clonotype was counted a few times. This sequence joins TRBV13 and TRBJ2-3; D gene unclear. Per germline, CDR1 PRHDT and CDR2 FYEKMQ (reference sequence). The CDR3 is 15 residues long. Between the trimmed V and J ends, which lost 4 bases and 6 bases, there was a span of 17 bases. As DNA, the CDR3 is TGTGCCAGCAGCTCAGGACCTAGAACTTCTGATACGCAGTATTTT. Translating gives CASSSGPRTSDTQYF. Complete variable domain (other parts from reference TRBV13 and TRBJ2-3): AAGVIQSPRHLIKEKRETATLKCYPIPRHDTVYWYQQGPGQDPQFLISFYEKMQSDKGSIPDRFSAQQFSDYHSELNMSSLELGDSALYFCASSSGPRTSDTQYFGPGTRLTVL.

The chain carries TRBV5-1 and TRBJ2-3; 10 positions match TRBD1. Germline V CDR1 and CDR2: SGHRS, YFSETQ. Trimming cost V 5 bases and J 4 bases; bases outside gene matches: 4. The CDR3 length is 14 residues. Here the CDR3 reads CASRSGTGADTQYF. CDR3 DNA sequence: TGCGCCAGCAGGTCCGGGACAGGGGCAGATACGCAGTATTTT.

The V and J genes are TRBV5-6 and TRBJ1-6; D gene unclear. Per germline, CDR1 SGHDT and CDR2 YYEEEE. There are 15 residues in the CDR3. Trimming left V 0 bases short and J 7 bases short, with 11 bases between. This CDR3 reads CASSLAFRENSPLHF. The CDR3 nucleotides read TGTGCCAGCAGCTTGGCATTTCGGGAAAATTCACCCCTCCACTTT. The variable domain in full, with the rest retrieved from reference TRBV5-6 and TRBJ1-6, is DAGVTQSPTHLIKTRGQQVTLRCSPKSGHDTVSWYQQALGQGPQFIFQYYEEEERQRGNFPDRFSGHQFPNYSSELNVNALLLGDSALYLCASSLAFRENSPLHFGNGTRLTVT.

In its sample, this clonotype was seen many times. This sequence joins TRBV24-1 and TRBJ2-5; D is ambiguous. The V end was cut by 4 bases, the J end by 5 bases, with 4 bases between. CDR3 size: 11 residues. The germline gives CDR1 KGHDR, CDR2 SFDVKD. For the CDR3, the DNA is TGTGCCACCAGTGAGACGGAGACCCAGTACTTC. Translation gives CATSETETQYF.

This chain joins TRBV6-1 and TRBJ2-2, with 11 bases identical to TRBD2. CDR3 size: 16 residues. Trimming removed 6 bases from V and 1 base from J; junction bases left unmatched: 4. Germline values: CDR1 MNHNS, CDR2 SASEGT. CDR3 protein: CASRPTSGGNTGELFF. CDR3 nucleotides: TGTGCCAGCAGGCCCACTAGCGGGGGGAACACCGGGGAGCTGTTTTTT.

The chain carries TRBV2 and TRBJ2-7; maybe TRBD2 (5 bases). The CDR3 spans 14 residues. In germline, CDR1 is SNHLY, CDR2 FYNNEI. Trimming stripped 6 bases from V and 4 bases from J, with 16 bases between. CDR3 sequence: CASRETEVLYEQYF. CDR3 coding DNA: TGTGCCAGCAGAGAGACGGAGGTATTATACGAGCAGTACTTC.

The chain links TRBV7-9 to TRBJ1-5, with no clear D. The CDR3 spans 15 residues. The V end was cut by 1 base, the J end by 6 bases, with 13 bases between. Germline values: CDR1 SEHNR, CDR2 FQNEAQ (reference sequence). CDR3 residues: CASSLGSGQVQPQHF. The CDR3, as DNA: TGTGCCAGCAGCTTAGGATCGGGTCAGGTTCAGCCCCAGCATTTT.

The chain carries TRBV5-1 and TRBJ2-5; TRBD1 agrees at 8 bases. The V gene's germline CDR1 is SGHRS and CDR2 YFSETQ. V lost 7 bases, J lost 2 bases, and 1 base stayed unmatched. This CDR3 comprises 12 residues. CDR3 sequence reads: CASWDRQETQYF. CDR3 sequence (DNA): TGCGCCAGCTGGGACAGGCAAGAGACCCAGTACTTC.

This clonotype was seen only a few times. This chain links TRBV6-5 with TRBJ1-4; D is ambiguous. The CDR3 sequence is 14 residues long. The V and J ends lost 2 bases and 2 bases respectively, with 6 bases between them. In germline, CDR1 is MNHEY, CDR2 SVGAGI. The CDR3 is CASSYEGTNEKLFF. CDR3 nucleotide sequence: TGTGCCAGCAGTTACGAGGGCACTAATGAAAAACTGTTTTTT.

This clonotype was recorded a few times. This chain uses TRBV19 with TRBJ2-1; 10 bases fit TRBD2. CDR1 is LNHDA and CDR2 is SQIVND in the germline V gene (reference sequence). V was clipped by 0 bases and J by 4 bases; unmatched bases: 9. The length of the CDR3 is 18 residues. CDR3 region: CASSIDQTSGSLYNEQFF. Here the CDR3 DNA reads TGTGCCAGTAGTATAGATCAGACTAGCGGGTCTCTATACAATGAGCAGTTCTTC.

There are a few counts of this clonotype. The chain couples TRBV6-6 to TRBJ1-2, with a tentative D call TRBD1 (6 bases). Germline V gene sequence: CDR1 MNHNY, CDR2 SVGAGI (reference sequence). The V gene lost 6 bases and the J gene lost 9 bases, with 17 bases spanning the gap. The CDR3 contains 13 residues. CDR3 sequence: CASSKTSQGSYTF. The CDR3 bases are TGTGCCAGCAGCAAGACCTCACAGGGAAGCTACACCTTC.

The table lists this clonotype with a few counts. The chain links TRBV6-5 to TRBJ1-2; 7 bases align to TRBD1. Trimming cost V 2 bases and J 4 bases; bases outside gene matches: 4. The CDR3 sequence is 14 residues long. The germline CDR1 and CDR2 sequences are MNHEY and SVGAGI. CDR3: CASSYQGDPYGYTF. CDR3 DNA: TGTGCCAGCAGTTACCAGGGGGACCCCTATGGCTACACCTTC.

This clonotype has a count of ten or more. CDR3 loop: CASSLGTGKETQYF. Written as DNA, the CDR3 is TGCGCCAGCAGCTTGGGGACAGGGAAAGAGACCCAGTACTTC. The chain employs TRBV5-1 and TRBJ2-5; TRBD1 agrees at 8 bases. Trimming removed 0 bases from V and 3 bases from J; junction bases left unmatched: 1. CDR3 length: 14 amino acids. Germline CDR1 SGHRS, CDR2 YFSETQ.

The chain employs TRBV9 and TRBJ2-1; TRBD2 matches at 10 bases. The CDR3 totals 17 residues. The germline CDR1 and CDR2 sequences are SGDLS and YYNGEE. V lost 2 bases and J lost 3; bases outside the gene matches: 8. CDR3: CASSVGLSGGYYNEQFF. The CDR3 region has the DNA TGTGCCAGCAGCGTGGGGCTTAGCGGGGGGTACTACAATGAGCAGTTCTTC.

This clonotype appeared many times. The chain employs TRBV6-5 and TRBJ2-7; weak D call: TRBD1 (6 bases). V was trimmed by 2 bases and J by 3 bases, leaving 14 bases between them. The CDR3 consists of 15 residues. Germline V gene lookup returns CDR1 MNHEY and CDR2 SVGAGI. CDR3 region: CASSYSATGSYEQYF. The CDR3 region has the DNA TGTGCCAGCAGTTACAGTGCTACAGGGAGCTACGAGCAGTACTTC.

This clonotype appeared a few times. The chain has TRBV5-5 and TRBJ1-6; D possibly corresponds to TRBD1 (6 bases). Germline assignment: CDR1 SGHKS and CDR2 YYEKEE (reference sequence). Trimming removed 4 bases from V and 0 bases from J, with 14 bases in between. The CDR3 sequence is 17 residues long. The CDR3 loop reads CASSPYGQPSYNSPLHF. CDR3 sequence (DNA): TGTGCCAGCAGCCCATATGGACAGCCCTCCTATAATTCACCCCTCCACTTT.

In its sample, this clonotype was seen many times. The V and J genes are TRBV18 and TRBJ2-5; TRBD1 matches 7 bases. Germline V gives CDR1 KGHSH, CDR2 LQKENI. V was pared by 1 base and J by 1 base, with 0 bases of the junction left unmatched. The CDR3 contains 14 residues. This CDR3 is CASSPRQGQETQYF. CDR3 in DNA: TGTGCCAGCTCACCACGACAGGGCCAAGAGACCCAGTACTTC. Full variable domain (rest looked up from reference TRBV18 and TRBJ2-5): NAGVMQNPRHLVRRRGQEARLRCSPMKGHSHVYWYRQLPEEGLKFMVYLQKENIIDESGMPKERFSAEFPKEGPSILRIQQVVRGDSAAYFCASSPRQGQETQYFGPGTRLLVL.

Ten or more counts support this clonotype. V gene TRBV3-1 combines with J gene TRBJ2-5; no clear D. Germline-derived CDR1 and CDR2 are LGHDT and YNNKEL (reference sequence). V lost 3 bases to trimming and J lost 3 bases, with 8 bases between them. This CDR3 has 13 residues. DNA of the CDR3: TGTGCCAGCAGCCAGAACGCAAAAGAGACCCAGTACTTC. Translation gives CASSQNAKETQYF.

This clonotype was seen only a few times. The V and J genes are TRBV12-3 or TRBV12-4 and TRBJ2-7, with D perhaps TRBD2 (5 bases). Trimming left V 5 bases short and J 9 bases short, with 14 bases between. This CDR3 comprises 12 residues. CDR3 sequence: CASSPSSLVQYF. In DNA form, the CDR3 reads TGTGCCAGCAGTCCCTCTAGCCTCGTGCAGTACTTC.

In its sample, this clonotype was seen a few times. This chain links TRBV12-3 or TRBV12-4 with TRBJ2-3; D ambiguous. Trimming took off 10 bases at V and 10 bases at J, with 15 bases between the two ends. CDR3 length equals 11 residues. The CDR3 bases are TGTGCCACCCAGACGTTCTATGCGCAGTATTTT. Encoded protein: CATQTFYAQYF.

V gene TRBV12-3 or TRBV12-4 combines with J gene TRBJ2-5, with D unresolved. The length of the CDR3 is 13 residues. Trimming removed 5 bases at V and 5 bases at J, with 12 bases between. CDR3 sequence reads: CASSPSMVETQYF. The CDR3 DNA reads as TGTGCCAGCAGTCCGTCTATGGTGGAGACCCAGTACTTC.

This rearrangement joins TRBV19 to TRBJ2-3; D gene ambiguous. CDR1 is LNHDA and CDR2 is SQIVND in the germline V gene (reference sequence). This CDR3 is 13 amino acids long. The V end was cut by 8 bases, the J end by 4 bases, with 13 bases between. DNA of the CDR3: TGTGCCAGTGGGTCTCCAAGGCCAGATACGCAGTATTTT. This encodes CASGSPRPDTQYF. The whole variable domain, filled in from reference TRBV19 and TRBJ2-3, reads DGGITQSPKYLFRKEGQNVTLSCEQNLNHDAMYWYRQDPGQGLRLIYYSQIVNDFQKGDIAEGYSVSREKKESFPLTVTSAQKNPTAFYLCASGSPRPDTQYFGPGTRLTVL.